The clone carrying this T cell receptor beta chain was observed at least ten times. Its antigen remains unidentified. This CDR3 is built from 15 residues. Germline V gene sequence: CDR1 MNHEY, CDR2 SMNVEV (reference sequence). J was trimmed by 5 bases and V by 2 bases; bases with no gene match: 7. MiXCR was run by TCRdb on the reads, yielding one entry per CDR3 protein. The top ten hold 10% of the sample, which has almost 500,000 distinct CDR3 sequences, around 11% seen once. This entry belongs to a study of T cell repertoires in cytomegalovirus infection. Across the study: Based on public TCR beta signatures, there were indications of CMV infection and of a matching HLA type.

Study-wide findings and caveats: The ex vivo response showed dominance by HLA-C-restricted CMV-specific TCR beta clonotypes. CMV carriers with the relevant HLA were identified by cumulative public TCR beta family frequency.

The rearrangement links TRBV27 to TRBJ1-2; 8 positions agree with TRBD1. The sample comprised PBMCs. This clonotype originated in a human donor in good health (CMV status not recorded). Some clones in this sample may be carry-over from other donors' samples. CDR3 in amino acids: CASSLRGQGYYGYTF. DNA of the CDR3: TGTGCCAGCAGTTTACGCGGACAGGGCTATTATGGCTACACCTTC.